This TCR beta chain was identified in a study of blood T cell repertoires in COVID-19. Study summary: The origin of the acute and convalescent COVID-19 samples was the United States, Italy and Spain.

This clone was detected only once. Per the authors' pipeline: For nucleated cells, counts were estimated from reference gene primer amplification. Data came from immunoSEQ multiplex PCR; TCRdb stores just in-frame clones and leaves some out. For V, J and clone size, that table is used; D and trimming come from the DNA. Here the sample spans some 80,000 clones, 75% to 90% being singletons. V was trimmed by 6 bases and J by 6 bases, leaving 9 bases between them. Germline V gives CDR1 MNHEY, CDR2 SVGAGI. There are 12 residues in the CDR3. The sample comprised peripheral blood. The rearrangement joins TRBV6-5 to TRBJ2-1; TRBD1 is a possible D gene (5 bases). The TCR comes from a human donor in a cohort sampled during active COVID-19. CDR3 bases: TGTGCCAGCAGCTCCCAGGGCAATGAGCAGTTCTTC. This gives the protein CASSSQGNEQFF.